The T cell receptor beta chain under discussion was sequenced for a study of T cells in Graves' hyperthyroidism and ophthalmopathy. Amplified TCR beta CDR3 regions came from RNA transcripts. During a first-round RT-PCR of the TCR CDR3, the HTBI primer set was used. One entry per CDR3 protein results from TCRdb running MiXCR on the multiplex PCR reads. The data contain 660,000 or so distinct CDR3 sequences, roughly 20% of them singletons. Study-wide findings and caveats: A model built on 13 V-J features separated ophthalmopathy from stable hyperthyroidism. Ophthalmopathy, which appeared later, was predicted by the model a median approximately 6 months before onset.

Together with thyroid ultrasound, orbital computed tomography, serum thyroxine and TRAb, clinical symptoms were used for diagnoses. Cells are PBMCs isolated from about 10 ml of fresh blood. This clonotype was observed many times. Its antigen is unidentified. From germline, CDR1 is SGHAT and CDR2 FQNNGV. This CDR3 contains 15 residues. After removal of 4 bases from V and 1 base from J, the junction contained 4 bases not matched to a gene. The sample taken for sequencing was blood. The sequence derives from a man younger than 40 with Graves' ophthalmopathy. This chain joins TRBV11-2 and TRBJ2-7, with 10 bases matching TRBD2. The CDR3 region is CASSSSSGSSYEQYF. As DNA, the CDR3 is TGTGCCAGCAGCTCCTCTAGCGGGAGTTCCTACGAGCAGTACTTC.